What follows is one TCR beta chain and its context. The sample has other DNA sequences that encode this CDR3 too. Only in-frame clones appear in the TCRdb table, and some are missing; sequencing was by immunoSEQ multiplex PCR. The sample holds roughly 400,000 clones, around nine tenths seen once. The source of the sample is a study of Ad26.COV2.S vaccination and SARS-CoV-2 variants. Across the study: Each vaccinee took Ad26.COV2.S intramuscularly, once or twice 56 days apart.

The V end lost 2 bases, the J end lost 1 base, and 13 bases lay between the germline ends. The CDR3 is 16 residues long. Per germline, CDR1 SGDLS and CDR2 YYNGEE. Stated treatment: around 19 received Ad26.COV2.S at low or high dose, single or two shots; about 5 received placebo; per-sample allocation not given. Following the first vaccine or placebo injection, samples were taken on day 63. Wuhan-strain spike was delivered by a replication-incompetent Ad26 vector. This sequence originates from a person aged 18 to 65 who received the Ad26.COV2.S COVID-19 vaccine or a placebo. The V gene is TRBV9, the J gene TRBJ2-1; D could derive from TRBD1 or TRBD2 (6 bases each). This specimen was peripheral blood, taken in a trial of Ad26.COV2.S vaccine versus placebo. CDR3 loop: CASSVGGGSSYNEQFF. CDR3 bases: TGTGCCAGCAGCGTCGGGGGCGGATCTTCCTACAATGAGCAGTTCTTC.